This T cell receptor beta chain was captured in a study of OX40 agonist ivuxolimab in advanced cancers. Background on the study: Ivuxolimab, an antibody that agonizes OX40 (CD134), was administered to the patients.

CDR3 length equals 15 residues. The V end lost 0 bases, the J end lost 0 bases, and 7 bases lay between the germline ends. Germline V gene lookup returns CDR1 SGHRS and CDR2 YFSETQ. Profiling relied on immunoSEQ multiplex PCR, and the TCRdb table lists in-frame clones only, not all of them. The sample shows roughly 62,000 clones, over 80% of them seen only once. Remarks on this clone: What it binds is unknown.

Blood draws occurred at baseline, cycle 4 day 1, and cycle 7 day 1. Overall study results and limits: Averaged across samples, CD8+ T cells carried more expanded clones than CD4+ did.

Sample: CD4+ or CD8+ T cells sorted from blood, taken in a trial of the OX40 agonist ivuxolimab. The chain employs TRBV5-1 and TRBJ1-3, with D uncertain. The receptor's source is an adult with an advanced solid tumor such as melanoma, head and neck, liver or kidney cancer. This CDR3 reads CASSLVGDSGNTIYF. The CDR3 nucleotides are TGCGCCAGCAGCTTGGTAGGCGACTCTGGAAACACCATATATTTT. Filled out from reference TRBV5-1 and TRBJ1-3, the complete variable domain reads KAGVTQTPRYLIKTRGQQVTLSCSPISGHRSVSWYQQTPGQGLQFLFEYFSETQRNKGNFPGRFSGRQFSNSRSEMNVSTLELGDSALYLCASSLVGDSGNTIYFGEGSWLTVV.